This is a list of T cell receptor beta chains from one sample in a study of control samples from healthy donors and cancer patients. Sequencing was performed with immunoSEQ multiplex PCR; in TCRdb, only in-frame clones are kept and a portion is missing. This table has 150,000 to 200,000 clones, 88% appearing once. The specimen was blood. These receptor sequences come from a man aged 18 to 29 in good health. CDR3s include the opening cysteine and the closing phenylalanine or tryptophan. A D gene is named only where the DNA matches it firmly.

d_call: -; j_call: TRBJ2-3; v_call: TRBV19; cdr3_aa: CASKFRQTTDTQYF
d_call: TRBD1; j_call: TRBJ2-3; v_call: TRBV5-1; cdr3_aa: CASSLTGGFTDTQYF
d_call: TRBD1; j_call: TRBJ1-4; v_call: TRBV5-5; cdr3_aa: CASSETGGLEKLFF
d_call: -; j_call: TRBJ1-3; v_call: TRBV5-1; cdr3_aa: CASSFRGDGNTIYF
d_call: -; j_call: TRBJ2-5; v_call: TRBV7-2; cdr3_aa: CASSSAWGEETQYF
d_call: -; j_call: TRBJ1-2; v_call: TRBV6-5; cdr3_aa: CASSPSQGLYGYTF
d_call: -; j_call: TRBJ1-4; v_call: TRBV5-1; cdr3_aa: CASSLGVPTNEKLFF
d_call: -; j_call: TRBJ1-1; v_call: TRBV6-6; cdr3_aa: CASIRLWAGKEAFF
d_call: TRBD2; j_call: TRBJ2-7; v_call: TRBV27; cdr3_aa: CASSFGLAGGPCQSQCLEQYF
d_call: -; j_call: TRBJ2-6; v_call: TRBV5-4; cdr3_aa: CASSPAPGANVLTF
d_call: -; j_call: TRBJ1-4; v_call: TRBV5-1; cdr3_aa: CASRQGPTNEKLFF
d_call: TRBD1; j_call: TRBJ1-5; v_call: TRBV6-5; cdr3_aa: CASSRQGGNQPQHF
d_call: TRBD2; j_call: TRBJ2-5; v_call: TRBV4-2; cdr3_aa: CASSPGGGETQYF
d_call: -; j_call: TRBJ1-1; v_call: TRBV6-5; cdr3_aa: CASSYSTRSMNTEAFF
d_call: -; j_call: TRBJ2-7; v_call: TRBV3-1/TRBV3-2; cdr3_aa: CASSQGGNEQYF
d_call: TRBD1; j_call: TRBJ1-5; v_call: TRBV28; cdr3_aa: CASTLGQARQPQHF
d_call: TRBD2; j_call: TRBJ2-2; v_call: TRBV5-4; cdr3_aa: CASSFTGGPVGELFF
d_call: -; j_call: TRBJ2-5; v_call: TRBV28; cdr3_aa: CASTAGTIQETQYF
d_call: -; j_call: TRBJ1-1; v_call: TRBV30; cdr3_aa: CAWSVGPGAQVTEAFF
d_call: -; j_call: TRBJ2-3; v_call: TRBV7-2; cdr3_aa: CASSVRLESTDTQYF
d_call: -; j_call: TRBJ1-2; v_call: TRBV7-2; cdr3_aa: CASSLALGVNYGYTF
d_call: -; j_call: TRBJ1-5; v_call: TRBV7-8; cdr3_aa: CASSLQGPGSNQPQHF
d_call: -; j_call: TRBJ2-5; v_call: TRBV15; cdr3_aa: CATSRAQGFGGTQYF
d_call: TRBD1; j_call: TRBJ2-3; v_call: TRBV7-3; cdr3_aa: CASSSTGTDTQYF
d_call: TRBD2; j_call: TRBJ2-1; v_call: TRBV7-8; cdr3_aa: CASSLAGLAGSIYEQFF
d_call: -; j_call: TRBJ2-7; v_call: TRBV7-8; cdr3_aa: CASSFGGGYEQYF
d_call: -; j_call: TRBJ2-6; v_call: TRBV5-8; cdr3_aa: CASSLLSLTGANVLTF
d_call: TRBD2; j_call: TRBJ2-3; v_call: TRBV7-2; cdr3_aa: CASSPLPVTSGGADTQYF
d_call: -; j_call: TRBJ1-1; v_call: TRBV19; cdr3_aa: CASSTPRVVPEAFF
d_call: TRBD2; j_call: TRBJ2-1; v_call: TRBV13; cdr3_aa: CASSALAGGAANEQFF
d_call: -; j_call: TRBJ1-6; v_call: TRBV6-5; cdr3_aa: CASSYMDPNSPLHF
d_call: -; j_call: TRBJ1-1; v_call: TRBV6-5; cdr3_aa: CASSYTGNTEAFF
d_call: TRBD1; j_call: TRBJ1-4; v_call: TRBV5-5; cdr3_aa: CASSLRQGGLEEKLFF
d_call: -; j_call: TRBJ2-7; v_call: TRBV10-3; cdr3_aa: CAISDLERQYF
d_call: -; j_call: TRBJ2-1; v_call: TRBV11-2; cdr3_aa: CASSLVRGPGNEQFF
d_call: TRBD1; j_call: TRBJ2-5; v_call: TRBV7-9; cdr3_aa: CASSGPGQGRLSSETQYF
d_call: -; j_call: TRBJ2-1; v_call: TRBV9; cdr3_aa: CASSSGPDEQFF
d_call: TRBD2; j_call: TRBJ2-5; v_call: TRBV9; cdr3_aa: CASSVAYGGGQETQYF
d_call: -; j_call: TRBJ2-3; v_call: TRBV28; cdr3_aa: CASSLKGADTQYF
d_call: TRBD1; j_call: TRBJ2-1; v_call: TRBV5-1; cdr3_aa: CASSKGTGGQNEQFF
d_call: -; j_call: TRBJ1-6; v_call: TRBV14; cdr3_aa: CASSQAVGGSPLHF
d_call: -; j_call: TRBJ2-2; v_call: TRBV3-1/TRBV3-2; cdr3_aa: CASSSETDTGELFF
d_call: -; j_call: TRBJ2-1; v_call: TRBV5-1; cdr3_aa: CASRQTSSEQFF
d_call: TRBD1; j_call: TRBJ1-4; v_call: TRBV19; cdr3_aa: CFLATGWGEKLFF
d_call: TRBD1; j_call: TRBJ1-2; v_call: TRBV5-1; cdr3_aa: CASSFSTGDGGYTF
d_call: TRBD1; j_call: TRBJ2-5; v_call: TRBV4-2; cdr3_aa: CASSQERGLPETQYF
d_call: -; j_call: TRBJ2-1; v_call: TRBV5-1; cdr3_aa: CASSIKPGGPTEQFF
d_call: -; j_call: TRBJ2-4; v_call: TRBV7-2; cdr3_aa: CASSLRGGTEGNIQYF
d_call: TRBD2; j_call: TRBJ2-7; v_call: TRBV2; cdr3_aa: CASSEYSGDPYEQYF
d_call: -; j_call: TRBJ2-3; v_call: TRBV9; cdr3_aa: CASSVLRDRGDTQYF
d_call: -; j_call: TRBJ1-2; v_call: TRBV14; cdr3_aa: CASSQVRDFGYTF
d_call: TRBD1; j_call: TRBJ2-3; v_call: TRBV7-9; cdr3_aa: CASSDDRGTDTQYF
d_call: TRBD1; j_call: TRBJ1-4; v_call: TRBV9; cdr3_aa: CASSGQGARANEKLFF
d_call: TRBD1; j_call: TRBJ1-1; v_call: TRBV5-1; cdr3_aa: CASSPVTTGGYTEAFF
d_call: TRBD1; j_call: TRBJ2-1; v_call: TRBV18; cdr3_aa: CASSRVRGQGGDNEQFF
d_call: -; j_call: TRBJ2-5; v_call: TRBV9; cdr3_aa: CASSVIGAWETQYF
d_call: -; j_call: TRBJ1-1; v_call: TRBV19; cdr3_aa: CASRGRDGENPEAFF